What follows are 7 T cell receptor beta chains derived from one specimen sequenced in a study of shared clonotypes between healthy human individuals. The assay was immunoSEQ multiplex PCR, and TCRdb's table has in-frame clones only and misses some. The data show approximately 2.5 million clones, about 92% seen once. The source material was naive CD4+ T cells sorted from blood. Subset reported: CD45RA+ positively selected. These receptors originate from a man between 18 and 35 years old in good health.

The chain links TRBV10-2 to TRBJ1-2; TRBD1 might be the D (5 bases). Trimming shortened V by 6 bases and J by 4 bases, and 12 bases separated the two germline ends. The length of the CDR3 is 13 residues. Germline CDR1 reads WSHSY; CDR2 reads SAAADI. The CDR3 reads CASSREVGYGYTF. CDR3 bases: TGCGCCAGCAGCAGGGAGGTGGGCTATGGCTACACCTTC.

The chain uses TRBV21-1 and TRBJ2-7; the table's TRBD2 call for D was not verified on the DNA. TRBV21-1 is a pseudogene locus. CDR3 size: 16 residues. CDR3 coding DNA: TGTGCCAGCAGCAAAGGGGGGGAAAGGGGTACCTACGAGCAGTACTTC. This gives the protein CASSKGGERGTYEQYF.

This clone has just one count. This rearrangement joins TRBV4-3 to TRBJ2-2; D call uncertain. V was cut by 0 bases and J by 7 bases, with 9 bases left in between. Per germline, CDR1 LGHNA and CDR2 YSLEER. The CDR3 runs 14 residues. CDR3 DNA: TGCGCCAGCAGCCAAGATCAAGGGAACGGGGAGCTGTTTTTT. Its protein is CASSQDQGNGELFF.

CDR3 residues: CASSARTGDYGYTF. The CDR3 bases are TGTGCCAGCAGCGCCCGGACAGGGGATTATGGCTACACCTTC. The gene calls are TRBV9 and TRBJ1-2; 9 bases agree with TRBD1. In germline, CDR1 is SGDLS, CDR2 YYNGEE. With 3 bases clipped from V and 5 bases from J, the junction kept 5 bases outside the gene matches. The CDR3 spans 14 residues.

Turning to this clone: Within the sample, other DNA sequences also encode this same CDR3. The chain combines TRBV6-5 with TRBJ1-6; D gene unclear. Germline loops: CDR1 MNHEY, CDR2 SVGAGI. The CDR3 loop spans 13 amino acids. V lost 0 bases and J lost 8, with 5 bases in between. CDR3 loop: CASSYSGDSPLHF. The CDR3 DNA is TGTGCCAGCAGTTACTCAGGTGATTCACCCCTCCACTTT.

The rearrangement joins TRBV5-1 to TRBJ2-1, with 12 bases fitting TRBD2. Germline values: CDR1 SGHRS, CDR2 YFSETQ. CDR3 size: 17 residues. The V and J ends lost 2 bases and 4 bases, in that order; junction bases with no gene match: 7. The CDR3 nucleotides are TGCGCCAGCAGCTTACTAGCGGGAGGAACCTCGTACAATGAGCAGTTCTTC. Its protein is CASSLLAGGTSYNEQFF.

The genes are TRBV12-1 and TRBJ2-1; the tabulated D call, TRBD2, remains unverified against the DNA. TRBV12-1 has pseudogene status. CDR3 length: 17 residues. The CDR3 DNA follows: TGTGCCAGCAGCTTTGTTACGTCGGGGAGCTCCTACAATGAGCAGTTCTTC. It yields the protein CASSFVTSGSSYNEQFF.